This T cell receptor (beta chain) emerged from a study of control samples from healthy donors and cancer patients. Concerning this clone: Other DNA sequences from this sample encode an identical CDR3 as well.

TCRdb's table, derived via immunoSEQ multiplex PCR, lists solely in-frame clones and lacks some. The table has roughly 130,000 clones, over 90% seen once. Germline V lookup: CDR1 SGHRS, CDR2 YFSETQ. Deletions cut 1 base from V and 3 bases from J, with 12 bases between. This CDR3 contains 15 residues. V usage is TRBV5-1 and J usage is TRBJ2-3; D might be TRBD1 or TRBD2, each matching 6 bases. Sample: PBMCs. The source of this sequence is a man aged 55 to 70 with colorectal cancer. CDR3 loop: CASSLTGGGTDTQYF. CDR3 nucleotides: TGCGCCAGCAGCTTGACCGGGGGCGGGACAGATACGCAGTATTTT.